Listed below are T cell receptor beta chains from one sample, sequenced in a study of identical twins. TCRdb reanalysed the 5' RACE reads using MiXCR and keeps one entry per CDR3 protein. The sample carries hundreds of thousands of distinct CDR3 sequences, approximately 6.1% recorded once. The sequencing input was naive T cells sorted from blood. Receptors were obtained from a man aged 18 to 30 in good health. CDR3s include the opening cysteine and the closing phenylalanine or tryptophan. The order of the fields is D gene, V gene, J gene, clone size, CDR3 protein, CDR3 DNA. The D gene is left open where the match is weak. Not every row has a clone size; where given, it reads once, few, many or a size class.

d_call: NA
v_call: TRBV5-1
j_call: TRBJ1-1
clone_size: many
cdr3_aa: CASSLGASMNTEAFF
cdr3_nt: TGCGCCAGCAGCTTGGGGGCCTCGATGAACACTGAAGCTTTCTTT

d_call: TRBD1
v_call: TRBV5-4
j_call: TRBJ2-3
clone_size: NA
cdr3_aa: CASSLAPTGPDTQYF
cdr3_nt: TGTGCCAGCAGCTTGGCCCCGACAGGGCCAGATACGCAGTATTTT

d_call: NA
v_call: TRBV20-1
j_call: TRBJ1-2
clone_size: many
cdr3_aa: CSATSAETAYYGYTF
cdr3_nt: TGCAGTGCTACGTCGGCCGAGACAGCTTACTATGGCTACACCTTC

d_call: NA
v_call: TRBV4-1
j_call: TRBJ1-2
clone_size: NA
cdr3_aa: CASSPTTGGVLPNYGYTF
cdr3_nt: TGCGCCAGCAGCCCAACGACGGGAGGGGTGCTCCCAAACTATGGCTACACCTTC

d_call: NA
v_call: TRBV12-5
j_call: TRBJ2-1
clone_size: NA
cdr3_aa: CASGPANNEQFF
cdr3_nt: TGTGCTAGTGGCCCCGCCAACAATGAGCAGTTCTTC

d_call: NA
v_call: TRBV20-1
j_call: TRBJ1-5
clone_size: many
cdr3_aa: CSARAGGSNQPQHF
cdr3_nt: TGCAGTGCTAGGGCGGGGGGTAGCAATCAGCCCCAGCATTTT

d_call: NA
v_call: TRBV29-1
j_call: TRBJ1-4
clone_size: many
cdr3_aa: CSVVKVGGEKLFF
cdr3_nt: TGCAGCGTTGTTAAGGTCGGTGGTGAAAAACTGTTTTTT

d_call: NA
v_call: TRBV5-5
j_call: TRBJ1-4
clone_size: many
cdr3_aa: CASSLGDDVKLFF
cdr3_nt: TGTGCCAGCAGCTTGGGGGACGATGTAAAACTGTTTTTT

d_call: NA
v_call: TRBV2
j_call: TRBJ2-6
clone_size: NA
cdr3_aa: CASSESGASIGANVLTF
cdr3_nt: TGTGCCAGCAGTGAGTCGGGGGCATCGATTGGGGCCAACGTCCTGACTTTC

d_call: TRBD1
v_call: TRBV18
j_call: TRBJ2-1
clone_size: NA
cdr3_aa: CASSPGGQGADEQFF
cdr3_nt: TGTGCCAGCTCACCAGGGGGACAGGGGGCGGATGAGCAGTTCTTC

d_call: NA
v_call: TRBV5-1
j_call: TRBJ2-5
clone_size: many
cdr3_aa: CASRGYQETQYF
cdr3_nt: TGCGCCAGCAGGGGATACCAAGAGACCCAGTACTTC

d_call: NA
v_call: TRBV20-1
j_call: TRBJ2-1
clone_size: NA
cdr3_aa: CSARGSTRAYNEQFF
cdr3_nt: TGCAGTGCTAGAGGCTCTACTAGGGCCTACAATGAGCAGTTCTTC